The entry below describes one T cell receptor (beta chain). The data were obtained in a study of blood T cell repertoires in COVID-19. At the level of the study: The cDNA or gDNA used as material had been derived from T cells, B-cell-depleted T cells, or PBMCs.

The germline V gene encodes CDR1 GTSNPN and CDR2 SVGIG (reference sequence). After removal of 4 bases from V and 7 bases from J, the junction contained 13 bases not matched to a gene. The length of the CDR3 is 15 residues. As handled by the study authors: Researchers report that nucleated cell counts were estimated from reference gene primer amplification. Assay used: immunoSEQ multiplex PCR; TCRdb lists only in-frame clones, some missing. That table supplies the V and J calls and clone size; D and trimming were determined from the DNA. The table includes 190,000 or so clones, roughly 84% detected once.

The rearrangement links TRBV30 to TRBJ2-1, with 7 bases matching TRBD2. Sequencing input: peripheral blood. The receptor's source is a woman of 80 years or more with acute or convalescent COVID-19. In nucleotides, the CDR3 is TGTGCCTGGACCTTTCTTGGCGGGAGATATAATGAGCAGTTCTTC. Its translation is CAWTFLGGRYNEQFF.